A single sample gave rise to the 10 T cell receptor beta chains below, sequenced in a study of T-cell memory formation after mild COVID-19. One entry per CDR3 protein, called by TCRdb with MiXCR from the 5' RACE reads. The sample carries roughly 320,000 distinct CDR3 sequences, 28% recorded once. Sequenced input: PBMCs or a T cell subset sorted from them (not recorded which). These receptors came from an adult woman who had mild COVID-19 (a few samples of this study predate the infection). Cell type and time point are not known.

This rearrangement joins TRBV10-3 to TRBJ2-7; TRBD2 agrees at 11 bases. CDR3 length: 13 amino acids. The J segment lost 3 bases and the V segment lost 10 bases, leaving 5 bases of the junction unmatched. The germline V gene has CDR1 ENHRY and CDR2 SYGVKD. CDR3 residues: CATLGTSGYEQYF. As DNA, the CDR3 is TGTGCCACCCTCGGGACTAGCGGCTACGAGCAGTACTTC.

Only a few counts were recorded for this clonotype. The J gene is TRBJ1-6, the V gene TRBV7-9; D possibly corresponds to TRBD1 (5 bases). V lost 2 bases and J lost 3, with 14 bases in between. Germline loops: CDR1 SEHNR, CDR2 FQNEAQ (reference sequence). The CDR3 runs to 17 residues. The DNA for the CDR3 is TGTGCCAGCAGCTTATTTGGGCAGGGACTCTATAATTCACCCCTCCACTTT. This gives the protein CASSLFGQGLYNSPLHF.

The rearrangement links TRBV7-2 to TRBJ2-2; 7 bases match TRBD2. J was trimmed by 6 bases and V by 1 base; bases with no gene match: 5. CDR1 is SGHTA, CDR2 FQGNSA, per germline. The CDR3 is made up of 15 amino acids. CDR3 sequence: CASSLDRTRAGELFF. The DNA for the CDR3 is TGTGCCAGCAGCTTAGACAGGACTAGAGCCGGGGAGCTGTTTTTT.

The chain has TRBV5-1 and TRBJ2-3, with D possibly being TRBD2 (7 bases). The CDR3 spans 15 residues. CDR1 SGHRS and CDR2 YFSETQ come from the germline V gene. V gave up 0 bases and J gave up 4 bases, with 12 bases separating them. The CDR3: CASSLDGGPPDTQYF. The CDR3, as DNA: TGCGCCAGCAGCTTGGACGGGGGGCCTCCAGATACGCAGTATTTT.

The CDR3 reads CASSSRYGYTF. The CDR3 nucleotides are TGTGCCAGCAGTTCACGCTATGGCTACACCTTC. The chain links TRBV28 to TRBJ1-2; D ambiguous. Germline V lookup: CDR1 MDHEN, CDR2 SYDVKM. The CDR3 has 11 residues. The V and J ends lost 4 bases and 4 bases respectively, with 4 bases between them.

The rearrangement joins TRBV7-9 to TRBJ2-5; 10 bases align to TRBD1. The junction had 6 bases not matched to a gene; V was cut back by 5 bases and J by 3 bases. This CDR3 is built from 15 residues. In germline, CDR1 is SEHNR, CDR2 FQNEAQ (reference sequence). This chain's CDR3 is CASSRQGAAEETQYF. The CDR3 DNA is TGTGCCAGCAGCCGACAGGGGGCAGCCGAAGAGACCCAGTACTTC.

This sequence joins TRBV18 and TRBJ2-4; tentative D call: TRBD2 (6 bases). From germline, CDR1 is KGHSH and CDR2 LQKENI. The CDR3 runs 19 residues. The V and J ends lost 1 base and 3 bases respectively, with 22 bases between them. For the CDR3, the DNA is TGTGCCAGCTCACCACTTTACCGGGAGAATGGAGTTGACAAAAACATTCAGTACTTC. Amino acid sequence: CASSPLYRENGVDKNIQYF.

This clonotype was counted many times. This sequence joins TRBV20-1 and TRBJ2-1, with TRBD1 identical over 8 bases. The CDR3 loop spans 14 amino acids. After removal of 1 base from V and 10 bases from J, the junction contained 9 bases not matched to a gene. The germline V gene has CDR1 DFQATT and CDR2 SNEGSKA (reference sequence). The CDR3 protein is CSARGWQGAREQFF. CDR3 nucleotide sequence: TGCAGTGCTAGAGGGTGGCAGGGGGCACGGGAGCAGTTCTTC.

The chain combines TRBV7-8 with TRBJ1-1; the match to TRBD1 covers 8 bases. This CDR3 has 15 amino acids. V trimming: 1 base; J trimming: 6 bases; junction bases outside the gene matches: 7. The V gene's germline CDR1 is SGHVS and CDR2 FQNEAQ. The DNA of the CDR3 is TGTGCCAGCAGCTTAGAGGGACAGGCCCGGGCTGAAGCTTTCTTT. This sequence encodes CASSLEGQARAEAFF.

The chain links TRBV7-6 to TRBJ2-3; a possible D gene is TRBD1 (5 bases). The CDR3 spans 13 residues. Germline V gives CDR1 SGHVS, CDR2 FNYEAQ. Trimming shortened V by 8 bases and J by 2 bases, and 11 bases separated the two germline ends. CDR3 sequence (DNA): TGTGCCAGCCACTCACAGGACACAGATACGCAGTATTTT. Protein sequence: CASHSQDTDTQYF.